The rows below give T cell receptor beta chains drawn from one sample of a study of radiotherapy plus CTLA-4 blockade in lung cancer. Method: immunoSEQ multiplex PCR; TCRdb's copy keeps in-frame clones and lacks some. The data contain 85,000 to 100,000 clones, 60% to 80% of them singletons. The sample in question was peripheral blood, obtained from a patient treated with radiotherapy plus ipilimumab. These TCRs come from a human donor with non-small cell lung cancer that progressed on radiotherapy plus ipilimumab. Both conserved end residues are part of each CDR3. Each record gives: J gene, V gene, CDR3 protein.

j_call: TRBJ2-3
v_call: TRBV7-2
cdr3_aa: CASSPGAGAGTQYF

j_call: TRBJ2-1
v_call: TRBV10-3
cdr3_aa: CAISEGGPFDNEQFF

j_call: TRBJ2-7
v_call: TRBV28
cdr3_aa: CASRHSYEQYF

j_call: TRBJ2-7
v_call: TRBV28
cdr3_aa: CASSPKGPREQYF

j_call: TRBJ2-5
v_call: TRBV18
cdr3_aa: CASSRDRADEQYF

j_call: TRBJ2-1
v_call: TRBV29-1
cdr3_aa: CSVEGGGLAGGYNEQFF

j_call: TRBJ1-5
v_call: TRBV2
cdr3_aa: CASSIGIGQPQHF

j_call: TRBJ1-4
v_call: TRBV11-2
cdr3_aa: CASSNRGWEKLFF

j_call: TRBJ1-1
v_call: TRBV6-1
cdr3_aa: CASSYDGNTEAFF

j_call: TRBJ2-2
v_call: TRBV19
cdr3_aa: CATGTQNTGELFF

j_call: TRBJ2-7
v_call: TRBV4-1
cdr3_aa: CASSLDGRGPYEQYF

j_call: TRBJ1-5
v_call: TRBV25-1
cdr3_aa: CASSSDSFPLIGQPQHF

j_call: TRBJ2-1
v_call: TRBV10-3
cdr3_aa: CAMSRGDSYNEQFF

j_call: TRBJ2-3
v_call: TRBV2
cdr3_aa: CASSPWDRRDTQYF

j_call: TRBJ1-1
v_call: TRBV6-6
cdr3_aa: CASTRIGAGNTEAFF

j_call: TRBJ2-1
v_call: TRBV29-1
cdr3_aa: CSVEFGRGNSEQFF

j_call: TRBJ2-7
v_call: TRBV19
cdr3_aa: CASSYAGQGYEQYF

j_call: TRBJ2-2
v_call: TRBV7-2
cdr3_aa: CASSLRTGTTGELFF

j_call: TRBJ2-2
v_call: TRBV30
cdr3_aa: CAWDTGTGATGELFF